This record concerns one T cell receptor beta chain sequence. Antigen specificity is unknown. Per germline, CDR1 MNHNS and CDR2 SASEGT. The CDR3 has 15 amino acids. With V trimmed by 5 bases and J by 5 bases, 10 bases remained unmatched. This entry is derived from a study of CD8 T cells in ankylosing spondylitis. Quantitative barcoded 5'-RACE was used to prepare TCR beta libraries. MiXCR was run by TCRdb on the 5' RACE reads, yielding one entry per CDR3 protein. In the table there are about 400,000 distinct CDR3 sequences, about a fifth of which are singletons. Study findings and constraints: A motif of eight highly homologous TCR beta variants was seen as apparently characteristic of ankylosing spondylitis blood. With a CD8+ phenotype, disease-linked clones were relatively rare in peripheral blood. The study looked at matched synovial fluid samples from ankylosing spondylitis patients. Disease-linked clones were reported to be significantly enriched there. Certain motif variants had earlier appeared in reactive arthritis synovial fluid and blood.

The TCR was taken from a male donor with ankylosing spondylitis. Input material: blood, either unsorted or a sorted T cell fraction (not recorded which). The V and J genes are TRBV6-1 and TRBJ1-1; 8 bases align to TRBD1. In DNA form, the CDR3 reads TGTGCCAGCAGTCAAAGACAGGGGACATGGACTGAAGCTTTCTTT. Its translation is CASSQRQGTWTEAFF.